Following are 24 T cell receptor beta chains from one sample sequenced in a study of blood T cell repertoires in COVID-19 (dated by TCRdb to the early 2020s). Preparation of the library involved the immunoSEQ multiplex PCR assay. Here the immuneACCESS table is served through TCRdb, limited to in-frame sequences with V and J called. Missing clones are a known gap in these copies; in checked studies unresolved V genes cover under half, and the rest lacks a known reason. The sample table holds 200,000 or so clones, of which approximately 84% were seen once. The ten largest clonotypes hold approximately 5.9% of the sample. Source material: peripheral blood. Receptors originate from a man at least 80 years old with acute or convalescent COVID-19.

This clone was detected only a few times. The chain links TRBV21-1 to TRBJ2-2; whether TRBD1, the table's D call, matches the DNA was not checked. TRBV21-1 is described as a pseudogene. This CDR3 is built from 15 residues. CDR3 region: CASSKEIRNTGELFF. CDR3 sequence (DNA): TGTGCCAGCAGCAAAGAGATCAGGAACACCGGGGAGCTGTTTTTT.

The chain carries TRBV11-2 and TRBJ2-2, with a tentative D call TRBD1 (5 bases). The CDR3 is 15 residues long. Germline assignment: CDR1 SGHAT and CDR2 FQNNGV. The germline V and J ends were trimmed by 2 bases and 4 bases, with 11 bases remaining between them. DNA of the CDR3: TGTGCCAGCAGCTTATTTGACAGATTCACCGGGGAGCTGTTTTTT. Translated, it gives CASSLFDRFTGELFF.

The chain combines TRBV6-2 or TRBV6-3 with TRBJ1-1, with unresolved D. CDR3 length: 15 amino acids. V was trimmed by 2 bases and J by 4 bases, leaving 14 bases between them. The germline V gene encodes CDR1 MNHEY and CDR2 SVGEGT. CDR3: CASSYPSVQSTEAFF. The CDR3 DNA follows: TGTGCCAGCAGTTACCCCTCCGTACAGAGCACTGAAGCTTTCTTT.

The V call is TRBV18, the J call TRBJ2-1; 8 bases align to TRBD1. This CDR3 region has 16 residues. V trimming: 6 bases; J trimming: 5 bases; junction bases outside the gene matches: 12. The germline V gene encodes CDR1 KGHSH and CDR2 LQKENI. CDR3 sequence reads: CASSALAGGINNEQFF. CDR3 sequence (DNA): TGTGCCAGCTCCGCGCTGGCAGGGGGCATCAACAATGAGCAGTTCTTC.

This chain uses TRBV5-1 with TRBJ2-2, with D tentatively TRBD1 (5 bases). V was clipped by 4 bases and J by 5 bases, with 12 bases between them. The germline V gene has CDR1 SGHRS and CDR2 YFSETQ. There are 14 residues in the CDR3. The CDR3 sequence: CASSLIQGTGELFF. Written as DNA, the CDR3 is TGCGCCAGCAGCCTAATCCAGGGTACCGGGGAGCTGTTTTTT.

This chain connects TRBV27 to TRBJ1-2; 11 bases match TRBD1. Trimming cost V 4 bases and J 4 bases; bases outside gene matches: 8. Per germline, CDR1 MNHEY and CDR2 SMNVEV (reference sequence). CDR3 length: 16 amino acids. CDR3 region: CASSSGTGGRGYGYTF. CDR3 nucleotide sequence: TGTGCCAGCAGTTCCGGGACAGGGGGGCGGGGCTATGGCTACACCTTC.

This clone came up once. The chain combines TRBV15 with TRBJ2-3; 9 nucleotides match TRBD2. Unmatched junction bases numbered 6, after V lost 1 base and J lost 4 bases. Per germline, CDR1 LNHNV and CDR2 YYDKDF (reference sequence). This CDR3 has 16 residues. The chain's CDR3 is CATSRGASGIPDTQYF. CDR3 in DNA: TGTGCCACCAGCAGAGGGGCTAGCGGGATTCCAGATACGCAGTATTTT.

V and J are TRBV27 and TRBJ1-2; TRBD1 matches at 7 bases. J gave up 0 bases and V 4 bases, and 5 bases lay outside the gene matches. The CDR3 runs to 15 residues. CDR1 and CDR2 from the germline V gene are MNHEY and SMNVEV (reference sequence). The CDR3 DNA reads as TGTGCCAGCAGTTCCCTAGGGACAGCTAACTATGGCTACACCTTC. Translating gives CASSSLGTANYGYTF.

The chain links TRBV18 to TRBJ2-3; tentative D call: TRBD1 (5 bases). The length of the CDR3 is 14 residues. V lost 1 base to trimming and J lost 4 bases, with 9 bases between them. The germline V gene has CDR1 KGHSH and CDR2 LQKENI. CDR3 protein: CASSPLQGPDTQYF. The CDR3 DNA reads TGTGCCAGCTCACCACTGCAGGGTCCAGATACGCAGTATTTT.

V and J are TRBV2 and TRBJ1-2; D is undetermined. V was pared by 6 bases and J by 4 bases, with 6 bases between. CDR3 length equals 11 residues. Germline CDR1 is SNHLY and CDR2 is FYNNEI. The CDR3 sequence is CASRGSYGYTF. CDR3 bases: TGTGCCAGCAGGGGCAGCTATGGCTACACCTTC.

The CDR3 region is CASSSTGGRGLYEQYF. The CDR3 region has the DNA TGTGCCAGCAGCTCAACTGGCGGGAGGGGGCTCTACGAGCAGTACTTC. The chain uses TRBV11-2 and TRBJ2-7, with 9 bases fitting TRBD2. The CDR3 totals 16 residues. From germline, CDR1 is SGHAT and CDR2 FQNNGV. V gave up 4 bases and J gave up 3 bases; unmatched junction bases: 10. Full variable domain (remainder filled in from reference TRBV11-2 and TRBJ2-7): EAGVAQSPRYKIIEKRQSVAFWCNPISGHATLYWYQQILGQGPKLLIQFQNNGVVDDSQLPKDRFSAERLKGVDSTLKIQPAKLEDSAVYLCASSSTGGRGLYEQYFGPGTRLTVT.

CDR3 sequence reads: CASSSGYPQETQYF. As DNA, the CDR3 is TGTGCCAGCTCGTCGGGTTACCCACAAGAGACCCAGTACTTC. The chain couples TRBV18 to TRBJ2-5; the D is unclear. The length of the CDR3 is 14 residues. Germline CDR1 KGHSH, CDR2 LQKENI. Trimming cost V 6 bases and J 2 bases, with 13 bases left between them.

J is TRBJ1-1 and V is TRBV9; the D gene is possibly TRBD1 (5 bases). V lost 3 bases and J 6 bases, leaving 18 bases between the germline ends. Looked up from germline, CDR1 is SGDLS and CDR2 is YYNGEE. This CDR3 has 15 amino acids. The CDR3 DNA is TGTGCCAGCAGCGGAGGAAGCACAGGTCATTCTGAAGCTTTCTTT. Its translation: CASSGGSTGHSEAFF.

The chain combines TRBV19 with TRBJ1-5, with TRBD1 as a possible D gene (6 bases). CDR1 is LNHDA and CDR2 is SQIVND in the germline V gene (reference sequence). CDR3 size: 15 residues. The V gene lost 5 bases and the J gene lost 6 bases, with 17 bases spanning the gap. The CDR3 bases are TGTGCCAGTAGTGAAACGACAGGAGGATTTCAGCCCCAGCATTTT. Translated: CASSETTGGFQPQHF.

V and J are TRBV28 and TRBJ2-7; 9 positions agree with TRBD1. From germline, CDR1 is MDHEN and CDR2 SYDVKM. CDR3 length: 13 amino acids. V shed 10 bases and J 7 bases; nucleotides not matched to a gene: 11. CDR3 coding DNA: TGTGCCACTTTACCTGGACAGGGGTGGGAGCAGTACTTC. This gives the protein CATLPGQGWEQYF.

The chain links TRBV3-1 (or the pseudogene TRBV3-2) to TRBJ1-2, with 9 bases lining up with TRBD1. The CDR3 extends over 15 amino acids. The V gene end was trimmed by 3 bases and the J gene end by 8 bases; junction bases not matched to a gene: 10. Per germline, CDR1 LGHDT and CDR2 YNNKEL (reference sequence). The CDR3 nucleotides are TGTGCCAGCAGCCACCGGGACAGGGTACCCTACGGCTACACCTTC. Amino acids: CASSHRDRVPYGYTF.

This clone has only one observation. This chain connects TRBV6-1 to TRBJ2-7; D might be TRBD2 (6 bases). Germline V gene data show CDR1 as MNHNS and CDR2 as SASEGT. This CDR3 comprises 14 residues. Between the trimmed V and J ends, which lost 5 bases and 4 bases, there was a span of 15 bases. The CDR3 DNA sequence: TGTGCCAGCAGTTGGACTACGCCCACGTACGAGCAGTACTTC. Its translation is CASSWTTPTYEQYF.

V is TRBV5-1 and J is TRBJ2-3; the match to TRBD1 covers 8 bases. Germline CDR1 is SGHRS and CDR2 is YFSETQ. V was clipped by 1 base and J by 3 bases; unmatched bases: 1. CDR3 length: 14 amino acids. For the CDR3, the DNA is TGCGCCAGCAGCTTGTGGACAGGGACAGATACGCAGTATTTT. It yields the protein CASSLWTGTDTQYF.

V is TRBV28 and J is TRBJ2-1, with TRBD2 as a possible D gene (6 bases). The length of the CDR3 is 14 residues. Looked up from germline, CDR1 is MDHEN and CDR2 is SYDVKM. Trimming removed 2 bases at V and 6 bases at J, with 11 bases between. The CDR3 region has the DNA TGTGCCAGCAGTTTAGGGGGGTATGTCAATGAGCAGTTCTTC. Translation: CASSLGGYVNEQFF.

V gene TRBV29-1 combines with J gene TRBJ2-3; 14 nucleotides line up with TRBD2. The V and J ends lost 6 bases and 5 bases, in that order; junction bases with no gene match: 4. Germline V gene sequence: CDR1 SQVTM, CDR2 ANQGSEA. This CDR3 is built from 14 residues. CDR3 nucleotide sequence: TGCAGCGTGCCCGGGACTAGCGGGAGAGATACGCAGTATTTT. Amino acids: CSVPGTSGRDTQYF.

This chain joins TRBV4-3 and TRBJ2-7; 10 positions agree with TRBD2. The CDR3 extends over 15 amino acids. Germline-derived CDR1 and CDR2 are LGHNA and YSLEER. V shed 4 bases and J 3 bases; nucleotides not matched to a gene: 6. The chain's CDR3 is CASSLSGTSVYEQYV. CDR3 in DNA: TGCGCCAGCAGCCTCTCCGGGACTAGCGTCTACGAGCAGTACGTC.

V and J are TRBV24-1 and TRBJ2-2, with 10 bases identical to TRBD1. The ends lost 4 bases at V and 6 bases at J; junction bases unmatched: 7. The CDR3 is 16 residues long. Germline V gene lookup returns CDR1 KGHDR and CDR2 SFDVKD. Here the CDR3 DNA reads TGTGCCACCAGTGACCCGACAGGGGGCTTGCCCGGGGAGCTGTTTTTT. This sequence encodes CATSDPTGGLPGELFF.

This clone was counted a few times. V gene TRBV6-5 combines with J gene TRBJ2-7; possible D gene TRBD1, 8 bases. CDR1 is MNHEY, CDR2 SVGAGI, per germline. Trimming cost V 6 bases and J 2 bases, with 17 bases left between them. The CDR3 is 15 residues long. The chain's CDR3 is CASRGGDRFTYEQYV. DNA for the CDR3: TGTGCCAGCAGGGGGGGGGACAGGTTCACCTACGAGCAGTACGTC.

The rearrangement uses TRBV4-1 and TRBJ1-2; TRBD1 agrees at 7 bases. J gave up 5 bases and V 5 bases, and 11 bases lay outside the gene matches. Germline loops: CDR1 MGHRA, CDR2 YSYEKL. This CDR3 has 15 residues. The CDR3: CASSTGQRITYGYTF. Here the CDR3 DNA reads TGCGCCAGCAGCACGGGACAGAGGATTACTTATGGCTACACCTTC.